The 8 T cell receptor beta chains below all came from one sample that was sequenced in a study of blood T cell repertoires in COVID-19. Measured with immunoSEQ multiplex PCR; TCRdb has only the in-frame clones, and not every one. Of hundreds of thousands of clones in the sample, about 88% were seen once. The source material was PBMCs or T cells enriched from blood (not recorded which). These TCRs come from a woman aged 18-29 years who had been exposed to COVID-19.

This clone came up a few times. The V call is TRBV5-1, the J call TRBJ1-1, with D tentatively TRBD1 (5 bases). Between the trimmed V and J ends, which lost 6 bases and 1 base, there was a span of 13 bases. The germline V gene has CDR1 SGHRS and CDR2 YFSETQ. There are 14 residues in the CDR3. The CDR3 nucleotides read TGCGCCAGCAACCCCGGGGGGTGGAACACTGAAGCTTTCTTT. Its protein product is CASNPGGWNTEAFF.

This clone was counted many times. The gene calls are TRBV3-1 (or the pseudogene TRBV3-2) and TRBJ2-5; 8 nucleotides align to TRBD1. The CDR3 has 14 residues. The V gene end was trimmed by 4 bases and the J gene end by 5 bases; junction bases not matched to a gene: 6. From germline, CDR1 is LGHDT and CDR2 YNNKEL (reference sequence). CDR3 in amino acids: CASSPGQGFETQYF. As DNA, the CDR3 is TGTGCCAGCAGCCCCGGACAGGGTTTCGAGACCCAGTACTTC.

The chain joins TRBV4-1 to TRBJ1-2; D perhaps matches TRBD1 (5 bases). With 3 bases removed from V and 2 bases from J, the gap between germline ends came to 10 bases. The CDR3 covers 14 residues. Germline assignment: CDR1 MGHRA and CDR2 YSYEKL. The DNA of the CDR3 is TGCGCCAGCAGCCAGATACAGGAGAACTATGGCTACACCTTC. Translating gives CASSQIQENYGYTF.

The table lists this clone with a few counts. The CDR3, as DNA: TGCAGCGTTGAAGATCGGGGTCGGGATACGCAGTATTTT. Its protein product is CSVEDRGRDTQYF. This sequence joins TRBV29-1 and TRBJ2-3; D perhaps matches TRBD2 (5 bases). Trimming took off 0 bases at V and 6 bases at J, with 10 bases between the two ends. The CDR3 is made up of 13 amino acids. Germline V lookup: CDR1 SQVTM, CDR2 ANQGSEA.

This chain's CDR3 is CASSLVGVPSSGNTIYF. The DNA for the CDR3 is TGTGCCAGCAGCTTGGTAGGGGTCCCCAGCTCTGGAAACACCATATATTTT. V and J are TRBV5-5 and TRBJ1-3; D might be TRBD1 (5 bases). The CDR3 runs to 17 residues. CDR1 SGHKS and CDR2 YYEKEE come from the germline V gene (reference sequence). Trimming removed 0 bases from V and 0 bases from J, with 13 bases in between.

The chain links TRBV3-1 (or the pseudogene TRBV3-2) to TRBJ1-1; D unclear. The CDR3 covers 14 residues. The V and J ends lost 2 bases and 5 bases respectively, with 12 bases between them. Germline assignment: CDR1 LGHDT and CDR2 YNNKEL (reference sequence). CDR3 sequence reads: CASSQIHRRTEAFF. The CDR3 DNA reads as TGTGCCAGCAGCCAAATTCACCGGAGAACTGAAGCTTTCTTT.

This clone was detected only a few times. This chain joins TRBV19 and TRBJ1-5; TRBD1 aligns across 7 bases. The junction had 4 bases not matched to a gene; V was cut back by 1 base and J by 4 bases. CDR1 is LNHDA and CDR2 is SQIVND in the germline V gene (reference sequence). This CDR3 has 15 amino acids. The CDR3 bases are TGTGCCAGTAGTATAGTTTCAGGGGGTAATCAGCCCCAGCATTTT. This sequence encodes CASSIVSGGNQPQHF.

The rearrangement uses TRBV10-1 and TRBJ1-2; no clear D. The CDR3 loop spans 13 amino acids. Trimming shortened V by 2 bases and J by 4 bases, and 8 bases separated the two germline ends. Germline CDR1 reads WNHNN; CDR2 reads SYGVQD (reference sequence). CDR3 sequence: CASSEGQIYGYTF. CDR3 DNA sequence: TGCGCCAGCAGTGAGGGGCAGATCTATGGCTACACCTTC.